The 15 T cell receptor beta chains in this list originate from one sample, sequenced in a study of CD8+ T cells in alopecia areata. RNA was extracted and reverse transcribed into cDNA as the sequencing template. Sequencing used immunoSEQ multiplex PCR; TCRdb keeps in-frame clones, though not all of them. Found here are about 140,000 clones, 45% to 60% of them singletons; the top ten hold about 4.3%. The sequenced sample consisted of CD4+ T cells sorted from blood. Receptors were obtained from a human donor in good health.

The chain has TRBV28 and TRBJ2-7; possible D gene TRBD1, 5 bases. The CDR3 totals 15 residues. CDR1 MDHEN and CDR2 SYDVKM come from the germline V gene. Trimming removed 6 bases at V and 5 bases at J, with 20 bases between. CDR3 nucleotides: TGTGCCAGCAGCGTCGACAGCAACCCTCGGAACGAGCAGTACTTC. This encodes CASSVDSNPRNEQYF.

The rearrangement uses TRBV30 and TRBJ1-2, with unresolved D. Trimming removed 3 bases at V and 8 bases at J, with 16 bases between. The CDR3 is 13 amino acids. The germline CDR1 and CDR2 sequences are GTSNPN and SVGIG (reference sequence). The chain's CDR3 is CAWRAMGSSGYTF. The CDR3 bases are TGTGCCTGGAGGGCAATGGGATCCTCGGGCTACACCTTC.

As concerns this clone: The same CDR3 can be traced to other DNA sequences in this sample. The chain employs TRBV30 and TRBJ2-1; D ambiguous. The V end lost 5 bases, the J end lost 0 bases, and 5 bases lay between the germline ends. This CDR3 comprises 12 residues. Germline CDR1 is GTSNPN and CDR2 is SVGIG (reference sequence). The CDR3 reads CAWASSYNEQFF. The CDR3 coding sequence is TGTGCCTGGGCCAGCTCCTACAATGAGCAGTTCTTC.

This chain joins TRBV18 and TRBJ2-3; D uncertain. Germline values: CDR1 KGHSH, CDR2 LQKENI. The CDR3 is 14 residues long. The ends were cut back, 0 bases at V and 4 bases at J, with 8 bases in the middle. CDR3 in amino acids: CASSPPGLADTQYF. DNA for the CDR3: TGTGCCAGCTCACCACCGGGTCTAGCAGATACGCAGTATTTT. The full variable domain, with the rest looked up from reference TRBV18 and TRBJ2-3, is NAGVMQNPRHLVRRRGQEARLRCSPMKGHSHVYWYRQLPEEGLKFMVYLQKENIIDESGMPKERFSAEFPKEGPSILRIQQVVRGDSAAYFCASSPPGLADTQYFGPGTRLTVL.

The chain combines TRBV6-1 with TRBJ2-5; D uncertain. The CDR3 spans 13 residues. Trimming removed 3 bases at V and 1 base at J, with 6 bases between. CDR1 and CDR2 (germline): MNHNS, SASEGT. CDR3 sequence reads: CASSDPGQETQYF. Here the CDR3 DNA reads TGTGCCAGCAGTGACCCAGGCCAAGAGACCCAGTACTTC.

The genes are TRBV29-1 and TRBJ2-1; possibly TRBD2 for D (6 bases). Germline-derived CDR1 and CDR2 are SQVTM and ANQGSEA. V lost 6 bases to trimming and J lost 7 bases, with 19 bases between them. The CDR3 is made up of 14 amino acids. As DNA, the CDR3 is TGCAGCGTCCGACAGCCTCGGGAGAGAAATGAGCAGTTCTTC. Encoded protein: CSVRQPRERNEQFF.

The rearrangement uses TRBV2 and TRBJ2-6; D gene ambiguous. The CDR3 covers 15 residues. V lost 3 bases, J lost 4 bases, and 10 bases lay in between. The V gene's germline CDR1 is SNHLY and CDR2 FYNNEI. The CDR3: CASSDRWTGANVLTF. The CDR3 coding sequence is TGTGCCAGCAGTGATCGGTGGACCGGGGCCAACGTCCTGACTTTC.

The chain uses TRBV4-1 and TRBJ2-7, with TRBD2 matching over 11 bases. The V gene's germline CDR1 is MGHRA and CDR2 YSYEKL. The CDR3 runs to 17 residues. Germline trimming cut 1 base from V and 2 bases from J; bases unmatched to any gene: 7. The CDR3 DNA is TGCGCCAGCAGCCAAGGTCGGGTGACTAGCGGGGCCTACGAGCAGTACTTC. As protein: CASSQGRVTSGAYEQYF.

The chain employs TRBV7-8 and TRBJ2-7; the D gene is possibly TRBD2 (5 bases). The germline V and J ends were trimmed by 2 bases and 0 bases, with 11 bases remaining between them. The length of the CDR3 is 15 residues. CDR1 is SGHVS, CDR2 FQNEAQ, per germline. CDR3 coding DNA: TGTGCCAGCAGCTTAAATTCGGGGAGCTCCTACGAGCAGTACTTC. Amino acids: CASSLNSGSSYEQYF.

The V and J genes are TRBV5-6 and TRBJ2-7; 9 bases agree with TRBD2. CDR3 size: 17 residues. The V segment lost 1 base and the J segment 4 bases; nucleotides outside the gene matches: 12. Germline CDR1 SGHDT, CDR2 YYEEEE. The CDR3 nucleotides are TGTGCCAGCAGCTTGTATGCAGGAGGGACTAGCAAGTACGAGCAGTACTTC. Amino acids: CASSLYAGGTSKYEQYF.

This clone was observed a few times. Here the CDR3 reads CATSRETFGQPQHF. The DNA for the CDR3 is TGTGCCACCAGCAGAGAAACGTTTGGTCAGCCCCAGCATTTT. This sequence joins TRBV15 and TRBJ1-5; D is unclear. Germline V gene sequence: CDR1 LNHNV, CDR2 YYDKDF (reference sequence). V lost 0 bases and J lost 6, with 9 bases in between. The CDR3 is 14 residues long.

The rearrangement links TRBV20-1 to TRBJ2-5; D perhaps matches TRBD1 (5 bases). This CDR3 is 11 amino acids long. From germline, CDR1 is DFQATT and CDR2 SNEGSKA (reference sequence). The germline V and J ends were trimmed by 5 bases and 4 bases, with 8 bases remaining between them. CDR3 bases: TGCAGTGCTCGACAGAGAGAGACCCAGTACTTC. This sequence encodes CSARQRETQYF.

This chain connects TRBV2 to TRBJ1-2; the D gene is possibly TRBD1 (5 bases). Germline values: CDR1 SNHLY, CDR2 FYNNEI. The CDR3 spans 12 residues. With 8 bases removed from V and 6 bases from J, the gap between germline ends came to 13 bases. The CDR3 DNA follows: TGTGCCAGCGGAAGACTGGGGCATGGCTACACCTTC. Translating it yields CASGRLGHGYTF.

This rearrangement joins TRBV28 to TRBJ2-5; D not resolved. Trimming cost V 5 bases and J 1 base, with 8 bases left between them. Germline assignment: CDR1 MDHEN and CDR2 SYDVKM. The CDR3 sequence is 13 residues long. This CDR3 reads CASSSSSQETQYF. The CDR3 nucleotides read TGTGCCAGCAGTAGTAGTTCCCAAGAGACCCAGTACTTC.

This chain uses TRBV20-1 with TRBJ1-1, with D hard to call. This CDR3 has 11 amino acids. The germline gives CDR1 DFQATT, CDR2 SNEGSKA (reference sequence). The CDR3 here is CSLTKNTEAFF. The CDR3 nucleotides read TGCAGCCTGACGAAGAACACTGAAGCTTTCTTT.